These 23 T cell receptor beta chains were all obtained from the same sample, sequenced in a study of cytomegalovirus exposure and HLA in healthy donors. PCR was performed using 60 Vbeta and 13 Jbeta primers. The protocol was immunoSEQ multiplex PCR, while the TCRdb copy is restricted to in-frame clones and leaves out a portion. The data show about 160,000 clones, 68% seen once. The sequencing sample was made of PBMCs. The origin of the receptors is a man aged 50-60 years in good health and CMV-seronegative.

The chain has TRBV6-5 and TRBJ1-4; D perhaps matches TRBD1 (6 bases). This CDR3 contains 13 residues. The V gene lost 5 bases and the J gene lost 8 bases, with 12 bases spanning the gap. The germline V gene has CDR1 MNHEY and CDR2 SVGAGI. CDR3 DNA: TGTGCCAGCAGTCGCGACAGGAAGGAAAAACTGTTTTTT. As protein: CASSRDRKEKLFF.

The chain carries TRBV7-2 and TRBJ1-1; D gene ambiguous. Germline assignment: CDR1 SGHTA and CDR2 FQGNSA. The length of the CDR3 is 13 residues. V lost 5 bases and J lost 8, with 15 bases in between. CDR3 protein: CASSQKEGTEAFF. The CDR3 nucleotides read TGTGCCAGCAGCCAAAAGGAGGGCACGGAAGCTTTCTTT.

CDR3 in DNA: TGTGCCAGCAGCTTTGGCGGGACAGGGGGCTCCTACGAGCAGTACTTC. Encoded protein: CASSFGGTGGSYEQYF. The rearrangement joins TRBV11-2 to TRBJ2-7; TRBD1 agrees at 11 bases. This CDR3 comprises 16 residues. Germline values: CDR1 SGHAT, CDR2 FQNNGV. The V and J ends lost 3 bases and 0 bases, in that order; junction bases with no gene match: 4.

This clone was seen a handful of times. CDR3 sequence (DNA): TGTGCCAGCATTGACAGAGGAAACTATGGCTACACCTTC. This gives the protein CASIDRGNYGYTF. This rearrangement joins TRBV28 to TRBJ1-2, with D maybe TRBD1 (5 bases). CDR1 and CDR2 (germline): MDHEN, SYDVKM. The V gene lost 7 bases and the J gene lost 2 bases, with 11 bases spanning the gap. The CDR3 is made up of 13 amino acids.

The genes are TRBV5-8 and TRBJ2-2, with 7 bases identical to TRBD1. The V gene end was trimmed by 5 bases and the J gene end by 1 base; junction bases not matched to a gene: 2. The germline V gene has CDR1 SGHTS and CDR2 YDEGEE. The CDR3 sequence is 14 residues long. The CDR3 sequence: CASSRTGNTGELFF. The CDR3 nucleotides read TGTGCCAGCAGTCGGACAGGGAACACCGGGGAGCTGTTTTTT.

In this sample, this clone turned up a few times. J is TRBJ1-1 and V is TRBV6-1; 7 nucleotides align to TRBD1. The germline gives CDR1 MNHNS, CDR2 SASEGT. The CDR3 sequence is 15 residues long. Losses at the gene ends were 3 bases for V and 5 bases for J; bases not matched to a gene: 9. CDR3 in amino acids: CASSDREEGATEAFF. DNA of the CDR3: TGTGCCAGCAGTGATAGGGAGGAGGGGGCAACTGAAGCTTTCTTT.

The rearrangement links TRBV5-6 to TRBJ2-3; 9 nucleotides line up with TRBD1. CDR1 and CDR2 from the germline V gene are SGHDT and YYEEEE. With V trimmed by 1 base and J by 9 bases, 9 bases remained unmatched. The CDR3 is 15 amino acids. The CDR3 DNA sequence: TGTGCCAGCAGCTTGTACACAGGGGGCTCCCGGACGCAGTATTTT. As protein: CASSLYTGGSRTQYF.

The CDR3 DNA follows: TGCGCCAGCAGCTTGGATACAGGGACCTACGAGCAGTACTTC. Translating gives CASSLDTGTYEQYF. The chain is built from TRBV5-1 and TRBJ2-7; D might be TRBD1 (6 bases). V was clipped by 0 bases and J by 2 bases, with 9 bases between them. Germline V CDR1 and CDR2: SGHRS, YFSETQ. There are 14 residues in the CDR3.

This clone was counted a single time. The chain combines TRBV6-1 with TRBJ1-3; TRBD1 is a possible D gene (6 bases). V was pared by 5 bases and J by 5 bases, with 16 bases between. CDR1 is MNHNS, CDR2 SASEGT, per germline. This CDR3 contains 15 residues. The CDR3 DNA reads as TGTGCCAGCAGTATGGCGGGGGCGAGTAGAAACACCATATATTTT. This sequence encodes CASSMAGASRNTIYF.

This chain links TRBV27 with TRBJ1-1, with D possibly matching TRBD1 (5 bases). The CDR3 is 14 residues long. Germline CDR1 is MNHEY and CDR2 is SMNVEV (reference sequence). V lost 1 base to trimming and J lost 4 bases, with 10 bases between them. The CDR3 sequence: CASSLFRVSTEAFF. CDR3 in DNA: TGTGCCAGCAGTTTATTCAGGGTGAGCACTGAAGCTTTCTTT.

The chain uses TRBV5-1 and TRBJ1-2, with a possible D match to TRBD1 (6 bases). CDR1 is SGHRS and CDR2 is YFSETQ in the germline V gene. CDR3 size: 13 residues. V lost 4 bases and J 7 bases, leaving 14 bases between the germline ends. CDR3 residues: CASSPRDISGYTF. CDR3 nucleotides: TGCGCCAGCAGCCCACGGGACATTAGTGGCTACACCTTC. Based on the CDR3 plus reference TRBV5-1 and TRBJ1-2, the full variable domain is KAGVTQTPRYLIKTRGQQVTLSCSPISGHRSVSWYQQTPGQGLQFLFEYFSETQRNKGNFPGRFSGRQFSNSRSEMNVSTLELGDSALYLCASSPRDISGYTFGSGTRLTVV.

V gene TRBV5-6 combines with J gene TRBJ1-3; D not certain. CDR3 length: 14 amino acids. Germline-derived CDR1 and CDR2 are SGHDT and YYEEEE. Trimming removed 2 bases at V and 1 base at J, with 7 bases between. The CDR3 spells CASSLPGSGNTIYF. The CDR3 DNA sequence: TGTGCCAGCAGCTTACCGGGATCTGGAAACACCATATATTTT.

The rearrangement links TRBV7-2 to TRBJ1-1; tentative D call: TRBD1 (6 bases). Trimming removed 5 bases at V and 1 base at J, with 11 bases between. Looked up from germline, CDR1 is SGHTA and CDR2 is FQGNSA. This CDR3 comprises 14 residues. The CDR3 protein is CASSRQASNTEAFF. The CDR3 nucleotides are TGTGCCAGCAGCCGACAGGCCTCGAACACTGAAGCTTTCTTT.

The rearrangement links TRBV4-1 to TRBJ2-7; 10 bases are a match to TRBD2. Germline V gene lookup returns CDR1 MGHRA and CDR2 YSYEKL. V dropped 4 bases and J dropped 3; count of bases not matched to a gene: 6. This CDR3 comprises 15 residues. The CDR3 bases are TGCGCCAGCAGCCCGATTAGCGGGGGGCTCTACGAGCAGTACTTC. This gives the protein CASSPISGGLYEQYF.

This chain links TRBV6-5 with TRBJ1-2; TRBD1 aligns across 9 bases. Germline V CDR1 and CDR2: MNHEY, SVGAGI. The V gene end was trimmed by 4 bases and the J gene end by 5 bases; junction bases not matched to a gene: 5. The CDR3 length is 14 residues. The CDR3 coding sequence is TGTGCCAGCAGTTTCCGGGACAGGGTATATGGCTACACCTTC. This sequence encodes CASSFRDRVYGYTF.

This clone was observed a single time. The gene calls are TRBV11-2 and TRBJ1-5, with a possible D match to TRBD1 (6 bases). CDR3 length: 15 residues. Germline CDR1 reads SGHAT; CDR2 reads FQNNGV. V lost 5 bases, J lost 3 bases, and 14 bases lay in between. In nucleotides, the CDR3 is TGTGCCAGCAGCCAAGGACAGCAGAACAATCAGCCCCAGCATTTT. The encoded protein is CASSQGQQNNQPQHF.

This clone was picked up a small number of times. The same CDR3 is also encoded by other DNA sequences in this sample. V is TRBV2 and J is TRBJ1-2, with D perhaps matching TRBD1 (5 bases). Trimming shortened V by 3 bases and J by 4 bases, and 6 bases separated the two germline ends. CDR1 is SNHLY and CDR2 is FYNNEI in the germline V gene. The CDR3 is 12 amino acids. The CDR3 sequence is CASSETVYGYTF. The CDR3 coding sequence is TGTGCCAGCAGTGAGACAGTCTATGGCTACACCTTC.

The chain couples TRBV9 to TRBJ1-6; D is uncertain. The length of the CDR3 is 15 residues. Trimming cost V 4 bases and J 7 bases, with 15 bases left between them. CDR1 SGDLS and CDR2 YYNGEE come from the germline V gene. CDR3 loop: CASSPDGVLNSPLHF. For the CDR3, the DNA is TGTGCCAGCAGCCCAGACGGGGTTCTAAATTCACCCCTCCACTTT.

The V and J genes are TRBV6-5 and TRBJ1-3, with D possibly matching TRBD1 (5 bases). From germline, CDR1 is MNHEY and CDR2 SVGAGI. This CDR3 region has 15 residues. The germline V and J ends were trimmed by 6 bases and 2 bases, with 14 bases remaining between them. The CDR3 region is CASSADLGPGNTIYF. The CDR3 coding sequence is TGTGCCAGCAGCGCCGACTTGGGGCCTGGAAACACCATATATTTT.

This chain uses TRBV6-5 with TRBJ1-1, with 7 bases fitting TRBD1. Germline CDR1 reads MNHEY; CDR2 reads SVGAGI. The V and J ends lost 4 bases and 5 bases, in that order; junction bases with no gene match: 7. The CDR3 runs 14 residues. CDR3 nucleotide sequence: TGTGCCAGCAGTTTGAACAGGGGAAAGACTGAAGCTTTCTTT. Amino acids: CASSLNRGKTEAFF.

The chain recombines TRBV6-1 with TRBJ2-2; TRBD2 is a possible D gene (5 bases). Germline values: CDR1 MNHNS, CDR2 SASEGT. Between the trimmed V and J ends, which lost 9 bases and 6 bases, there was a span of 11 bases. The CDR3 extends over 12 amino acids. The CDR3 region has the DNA TGTGCCAGTTCGGACTCTGCCGGGGAGCTGTTTTTT. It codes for CASSDSAGELFF.

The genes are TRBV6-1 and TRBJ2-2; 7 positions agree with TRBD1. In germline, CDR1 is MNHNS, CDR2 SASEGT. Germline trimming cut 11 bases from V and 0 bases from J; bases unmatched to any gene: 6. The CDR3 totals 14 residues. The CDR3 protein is CAADTGANTGELFF. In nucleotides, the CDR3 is TGTGCCGCCGATACAGGGGCGAACACCGGGGAGCTGTTTTTT.

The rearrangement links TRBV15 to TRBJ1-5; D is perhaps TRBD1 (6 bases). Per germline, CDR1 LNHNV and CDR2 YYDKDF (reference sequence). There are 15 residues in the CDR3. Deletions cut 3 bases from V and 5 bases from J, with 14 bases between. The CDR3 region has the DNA TGTGCCACCAGCAGCGACCCGGACAGTCATCAGCCCCAGCATTTT. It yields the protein CATSSDPDSHQPQHF.